The 20 T cell receptor beta chains listed next were all sequenced from one sample in a study of blood T cell repertoires in COVID-19 (dated by TCRdb to 2019 to 2021). The protocol used for the library was the immunoSEQ multiplex PCR assay. TCRdb holds this immuneACCESS table with in-frame rearrangements only. Some clones are missing; in checked studies, unresolved V genes explain under half, and the rest has no known cause. Present in this sample are some 41,000 clones, approximately 90% of which were seen just once. The ten largest clones take up about 15% of the sample. Specimen: peripheral blood. Every receptor here comes from a woman in her 30s in a cohort sampled during active COVID-19.

V and J are TRBV12-5 and TRBJ1-1; TRBD1 is a possible D gene (5 bases). The germline V and J ends were trimmed by 1 base and 1 base, with 16 bases remaining between them. This CDR3 contains 17 residues. Germline loops: CDR1 LGHNT, CDR2 FRNRAP. The CDR3 bases are TGTGCTAGTGGTTTGGAGCGCGCTTCCACAGGGAACACTGAAGCTTTCTTT. Its translation: CASGLERASTGNTEAFF.

This chain connects TRBV12-3 or TRBV12-4 to TRBJ2-1; D is unclear. V dropped 5 bases and J dropped 5 bases, with 7 bases sitting between them. The CDR3 is 12 amino acids. Written as DNA, the CDR3 is TGTGCCAGCAGTGAGACTCACAATGAGCAGTTCTTC. Encoded protein: CASSETHNEQFF.

This clone was detected once. The chain recombines TRBV5-1 with TRBJ1-1, with D uncertain. The CDR3 length is 14 residues. Per the germline V gene, CDR1 is SGHRS and CDR2 is YFSETQ. V shed 0 bases and J shed 7 bases, with 13 bases lying between them. The CDR3: CASSLERGHDEAFF. The CDR3 bases are TGCGCCAGCAGCTTGGAGCGTGGTCACGATGAAGCTTTCTTT.

The chain uses TRBV4-1 and TRBJ2-5; 7 nucleotides agree with TRBD2. The germline V gene has CDR1 MGHRA and CDR2 YSYEKL. The CDR3 is made up of 18 amino acids. J was trimmed by 3 bases and V by 2 bases; bases with no gene match: 15. CDR3 sequence: CASSQPGLGRMGEETQYF. DNA of the CDR3: TGCGCCAGCAGCCAACCCGGACTAGGGCGAATGGGCGAAGAGACCCAGTACTTC.

This rearrangement joins TRBV3-1 (or the pseudogene TRBV3-2) to TRBJ1-1, with D possibly matching TRBD1 (5 bases). Trimming stripped 5 bases from V and 5 bases from J, with 15 bases between. CDR3 size: 14 residues. The germline CDR1 and CDR2 sequences are LGHDT and YNNKEL (reference sequence). CDR3 DNA sequence: TGTGCCAGCAGCGACCTCGGGGGACGGACTGAAGCTTTCTTT. The encoded protein is CASSDLGGRTEAFF.

The chain recombines TRBV5-4 with TRBJ2-3; D is uncertain. CDR1 SGHNT and CDR2 YYREEE come from the germline V gene (reference sequence). The V and J ends lost 4 bases and 0 bases respectively, with 15 bases between them. The CDR3 has 16 residues. CDR3 residues: CASSPVGALSTDTQYF. CDR3 bases: TGTGCCAGCAGCCCCGTAGGAGCGCTTAGCACAGATACGCAGTATTTT.

The chain carries TRBV9 and TRBJ2-5; 8 positions agree with TRBD2. Per the germline V gene, CDR1 is SGDLS and CDR2 is YYNGEE. V was clipped by 0 bases and J by 7 bases; unmatched bases: 8. There are 15 residues in the CDR3. The CDR3 DNA follows: TGTGCCAGCAGCGTAGATTTGGGACTAGAGGTGACCCAGTACTTC. This codes for CASSVDLGLEVTQYF.

This clone occurred once. The rearrangement links TRBV27 to TRBJ2-2, with 13 nucleotides matching TRBD2. V lost 5 bases, J lost 1 base, and 4 bases stayed unmatched. This CDR3 region has 17 residues. CDR1 is MNHEY and CDR2 is SMNVEV in the germline V gene (reference sequence). The chain's CDR3 is CASSRRTSGGNTGELFF. The CDR3 DNA follows: TGTGCCAGCAGTCGCCGGACTAGCGGGGGGAACACCGGGGAGCTGTTTTTT.

This sequence joins TRBV19 and TRBJ2-2, with 10 positions matching TRBD1. Germline CDR1 is LNHDA and CDR2 is SQIVND (reference sequence). With V trimmed by 6 bases and J by 7 bases, 5 bases remained unmatched. The CDR3 consists of 14 residues. The CDR3 reads CASRDRGGSGELFF. The CDR3 coding sequence is TGTGCCAGTAGGGACAGGGGGGGAAGCGGGGAGCTGTTTTTT.

This chain uses TRBV28 with TRBJ2-3; D may be TRBD1 (5 bases). There are 12 residues in the CDR3. Germline loops: CDR1 MDHEN, CDR2 SYDVKM. V was clipped by 2 bases and J by 9 bases, with 9 bases between them. The CDR3 protein is CASSLGARTQYF. Here the CDR3 DNA reads TGTGCCAGCAGTTTAGGGGCCCGAACGCAGTATTTT. Complete variable domain (other parts from reference TRBV28 and TRBJ2-3): DVKVTQSSRYLVKRTGEKVFLECVQDMDHENMFWYRQDPGLGLRLIYFSYDVKMKEKGDIPEGYSVSREKKERFSLILESASTNQTSMYLCASSLGARTQYFGPGTRLTVL.

The chain uses TRBV24-1 and TRBJ2-1, with 12 bases lining up with TRBD2. CDR1 is KGHDR, CDR2 SFDVKD, per germline. Germline trimming cut 3 bases from V and 5 bases from J; bases unmatched to any gene: 7. The CDR3 has 17 amino acids. The CDR3, as DNA: TGTGCCACCAGTGATGCTGGGACTAGCGGGCACAACAATGAGCAGTTCTTC. Protein: CATSDAGTSGHNNEQFF.

V and J are TRBV11-2 and TRBJ2-7; TRBD1 is a possible D gene (5 bases). CDR3 length equals 15 residues. The germline gives CDR1 SGHAT, CDR2 FQNNGV. The ends were cut back, 4 bases at V and 3 bases at J, with 16 bases in the middle. DNA for the CDR3: TGTGCCAGCAGCTGGCCACAGGCTAACATCTACGAGCAGTACTTC. Translated, it gives CASSWPQANIYEQYF. The full variable domain, rest sourced from reference TRBV11-2 and TRBJ2-7, is EAGVAQSPRYKIIEKRQSVAFWCNPISGHATLYWYQQILGQGPKLLIQFQNNGVVDDSQLPKDRFSAERLKGVDSTLKIQPAKLEDSAVYLCASSWPQANIYEQYFGPGTRLTVT.

This clone was detected only once. The chain combines TRBV4-3 with TRBJ2-1, with TRBD2 matching over 11 bases. Trimming removed 2 bases from V and 7 bases from J; junction bases left unmatched: 4. Germline assignment: CDR1 LGHNA and CDR2 YSLEER. The CDR3 has 15 amino acids. CDR3 amino acids: CASSQHRLAGNEQFF. The CDR3 bases are TGCGCCAGCAGCCAACACAGACTAGCGGGGAATGAGCAGTTCTTC.

This clone was detected a few times. The chain uses TRBV29-1 and TRBJ2-7; 9 positions agree with TRBD1. CDR3 size: 16 residues. Germline values: CDR1 SQVTM, CDR2 ANQGSEA. V shed 0 bases and J 7 bases; nucleotides not matched to a gene: 13. CDR3 amino acids: CSVEDSGTGSPREQYF. Here the CDR3 DNA reads TGCAGCGTTGAAGATTCAGGGACAGGGTCCCCCCGGGAGCAGTACTTC.

The chain carries TRBV11-3 and TRBJ1-6; TRBD1 matches at 7 bases. The CDR3 runs to 16 residues. The V and J ends lost 5 bases and 7 bases, in that order; junction bases with no gene match: 11. Germline CDR1 reads SGHNT; CDR2 reads YENEEA. The DNA for the CDR3 is TGTGCCAGCAGCCTAGTAAGGGGGCTGGGGAATTCACCCCTCCACTTT. Translation gives CASSLVRGLGNSPLHF.

The chain joins TRBV5-1 to TRBJ1-1; TRBD1 matches at 10 bases. Germline V gene lookup returns CDR1 SGHRS and CDR2 YFSETQ. The trim removed 3 bases at V and 1 base at J, leaving 3 bases unmatched. This CDR3 has 15 residues. CDR3 residues: CASSSTGGRNTEAFF. The CDR3 region has the DNA TGCGCCAGCAGCTCGACAGGGGGCAGGAACACTGAAGCTTTCTTT.

This chain joins TRBV6-6 and TRBJ2-1, with TRBD1 matching over 9 bases. Germline V gene sequence: CDR1 MNHNY, CDR2 SVGAGI (reference sequence). The CDR3 runs 16 residues. V trimming: 4 bases; J trimming: 2 bases; junction bases outside the gene matches: 6. In DNA form, the CDR3 reads TGTGCCAGCAGTTTTCGAGGGACAGGGACCTACAATGAGCAGTTCTTC. Residues: CASSFRGTGTYNEQFF.

In this sample, this clone turned up once. The chain employs TRBV3-1 (or the pseudogene TRBV3-2) and TRBJ2-4; D perhaps matches TRBD2 (5 bases). CDR3 size: 15 residues. Per germline, CDR1 LGHDT and CDR2 YNNKEL (reference sequence). V lost 0 bases to trimming and J lost 9 bases, with 15 bases between them. In nucleotides, the CDR3 is TGTGCCAGCAGCCAAGATCGGACTCCACGGGGCATTCAGTACTTC. It translates to CASSQDRTPRGIQYF.

The chain has TRBV5-1 and TRBJ2-3; 9 nucleotides match TRBD2. Per the germline V gene, CDR1 is SGHRS and CDR2 is YFSETQ. The CDR3 has 17 residues. The junction had 8 bases not matched to a gene; V was cut back by 3 bases and J by 0 bases. This CDR3 is CASSWRPSGTSTDTQYF. The DNA of the CDR3 is TGCGCCAGCAGCTGGAGGCCTAGCGGGACCAGCACAGATACGCAGTATTTT.

This rearrangement joins TRBV12-5 to TRBJ1-2; D is uncertain. There are 11 residues in the CDR3. The ends were cut back, 2 bases at V and 8 bases at J, with 6 bases in the middle. Germline V lookup: CDR1 LGHNT, CDR2 FRNRAP. CDR3 protein: CASGLSSGYTF. In nucleotides, the CDR3 is TGTGCTAGTGGTTTGTCTTCGGGCTACACCTTC.